These 20 T cell receptor beta chains were all obtained from the same sample, sequenced in a study of identical twins. TCRdb recomputed calls from the 5' RACE reads with MiXCR, one row per CDR3 protein. The table includes a few hundred thousand distinct CDR3 sequences, about 8% detected once. The sample also formed part of further work on yellow fever vaccine responses in identical twins.

The sequenced sample was CD8+ T cells sorted from blood. Receptor source: a young woman in good health.

Ten or more counts support this clonotype. V and J are TRBV7-9 and TRBJ2-7; no clear D gene. Germline CDR1 SEHNR, CDR2 FQNEAQ (reference sequence). The germline V and J ends were trimmed by 2 bases and 2 bases, with 10 bases remaining between them. The CDR3 has 14 amino acids. The CDR3 loop reads CASSLSDKAYEQYF. The CDR3 DNA reads as TGTGCCAGCAGCTTATCGGATAAAGCCTACGAGCAGTACTTC.

This clonotype appeared a few times. This sequence joins TRBV5-1 and TRBJ2-1; TRBD2 matches at 7 bases. The junction had 6 bases not matched to a gene; V was cut back by 0 bases and J by 0 bases. The CDR3 is 17 residues long. Per the germline V gene, CDR1 is SGHRS and CDR2 is YFSETQ. CDR3 in DNA: TGCGCCAGCAGCTTGGTCTGGGGGGGGAGCTCCTACAATGAGCAGTTCTTC. Amino acids: CASSLVWGGSSYNEQFF.

Regarding this clonotype: The DNA is omitted, as the CDR3 cannot be located on it reliably, and the CDR3 follows TCRdb's listing. The chain joins TRBV30 to TRBJ2-2. Per the germline V gene, CDR1 is GTSNPN and CDR2 is SVGIG (reference sequence). The CDR3 numbers 13 amino acids, ends counted. The CDR3 region is CAWSIDTGELFFF.

Here the CDR3 reads CASSKQGRGNTGELFF. The CDR3 DNA is TGTGCCAGCAGCAAACAGGGGAGGGGGAACACCGGGGAGCTGTTTTTT. V is TRBV21-1 and J is TRBJ2-2; the D call in the table, TRBD2, was not verified against the DNA. TRBV21-1 is described as a pseudogene. CDR3 length: 16 amino acids.

This clonotype has a handful of counts. The chain recombines TRBV10-2 with TRBJ2-5; 9 nucleotides agree with TRBD1. The CDR3 runs 18 residues. From germline, CDR1 is WSHSY and CDR2 SAAADI. J was trimmed by 5 bases and V by 4 bases; bases with no gene match: 17. The DNA for the CDR3 is TGCGCCAGCAGTGCTCCCACGCCGGGACAGGGTGTTTGGGAGACCCAGTACTTC. This translates into CASSAPTPGQGVWETQYF.

Many counts were recorded for this clonotype. V is TRBV11-2 and J is TRBJ2-1; TRBD2 agrees at 9 bases. Trimming removed 4 bases from V and 6 bases from J; junction bases left unmatched: 16. This CDR3 spans 18 amino acids. CDR1 is SGHAT and CDR2 is FQNNGV in the germline V gene. This CDR3 reads CASSSYIPPGLAPNEQFF. As DNA, the CDR3 is TGTGCCAGCAGCTCATATATCCCCCCGGGACTAGCTCCCAATGAGCAGTTCTTC.

The table lists this clonotype with a count of one. This chain links TRBV12-2 with TRBJ2-7; the listed D gene, TRBD1, was not tested against the DNA. TRBV12-2 is a pseudogene. The CDR3 spans 19 residues. The CDR3 here is CASRPPGSDRPGQTYEQYF. As DNA, the CDR3 is TGTGCAAGTCGCCCCCCCGGGTCCGACCGCCCTGGACAGACTTACGAGCAGTACTTC.

This clonotype was seen at least ten times. This chain uses TRBV28 with TRBJ2-7; D is unresolved. V was cut by 5 bases and J by 3 bases, with 17 bases left in between. Per the germline V gene, CDR1 is MDHEN and CDR2 is SYDVKM. The CDR3 is made up of 15 amino acids. CDR3 sequence: CASSEALVKLYEQYF. For the CDR3, the DNA is TGTGCCAGCAGTGAGGCCCTAGTAAAGCTCTACGAGCAGTACTTC.

This clonotype was counted many times. The chain has TRBV24-1 and TRBJ2-1; no clear D. Trimming took 0 bases from V and 9 from J, leaving 8 bases between them. The CDR3 has 13 amino acids. In germline, CDR1 is KGHDR, CDR2 SFDVKD. CDR3 nucleotide sequence: TGTGCCACCAGTGATTTGGCGGCCGGTGAGCAGTTCTTC. This encodes CATSDLAAGEQFF.

This clonotype has at least ten counts. The chain has TRBV25-1 and TRBJ2-7; 8 nucleotides agree with TRBD1. The J segment lost 9 bases and the V segment lost 0 bases, leaving 10 bases of the junction unmatched. Germline lookup yields CDR1 MGHDK and CDR2 SYGVNS. There are 15 residues in the CDR3. The CDR3 region has the DNA TGTGCCAGCAGTGAATACGGAGGGACAGGTGAGGGGCAGTACTTC. It encodes CASSEYGGTGEGQYF.

The V and J genes are TRBV6-1 and TRBJ2-5; no definite D call. CDR3 length: 15 amino acids. V was pared by 6 bases and J by 1 base, with 15 bases between. Germline CDR1 and CDR2: MNHNS and SASEGT. The CDR3 spells CASSEPRSSQETQYF. The CDR3 region has the DNA TGTGCCAGCAGCGAACCTAGATCGTCCCAAGAGACCCAGTACTTC.

This clonotype was counted many times. The chain couples TRBV9 to TRBJ2-1, with a tentative D call TRBD2 (6 bases). The CDR3 contains 16 residues. CDR1 and CDR2 (germline): SGDLS, YYNGEE. V was trimmed by 0 bases and J by 4 bases, leaving 14 bases between them. The CDR3 reads CASSVVAGGGYNEQFF. The CDR3 nucleotides are TGTGCCAGCAGCGTAGTGGCGGGTGGGGGGTACAATGAGCAGTTCTTC.

This clonotype has ten or more counts. The chain recombines TRBV28 with TRBJ2-3, with 13 nucleotides matching TRBD2. Germline V CDR1 and CDR2: MDHEN, SYDVKM. Germline trimming cut 5 bases from V and 2 bases from J; bases unmatched to any gene: 4. CDR3 length equals 16 residues. The CDR3: CASSPGLAGHTDTQYF. As DNA, the CDR3 is TGTGCCAGCAGTCCGGGACTAGCGGGGCACACAGATACGCAGTATTTT.

V gene TRBV7-3 combines with J gene TRBJ2-1; 10 bases align to TRBD1. The germline V gene has CDR1 SGHTA and CDR2 FQGTGA. This CDR3 has 19 amino acids. Germline trimming cut 0 bases from V and 2 bases from J; bases unmatched to any gene: 10. The CDR3 spells CASSLTGGGTGEAYNEQFF. In DNA form, the CDR3 reads TGTGCCAGCAGCTTAACAGGGGGGGGGACAGGGGAGGCCTACAATGAGCAGTTCTTC.

This clonotype occurred many times. The J gene is TRBJ2-3, the V gene TRBV15; possibly TRBD1 or TRBD2 for D (5 bases each). The V end lost 0 bases, the J end lost 2 bases, and 9 bases lay between the germline ends. The CDR3 runs 15 residues. Germline assignment: CDR1 LNHNV and CDR2 YYDKDF (reference sequence). This chain's CDR3 is CATSRETGPTDTQYF. In DNA form, the CDR3 reads TGTGCCACCAGCAGAGAGACGGGGCCCACAGATACGCAGTATTTT.

The rearrangement joins TRBV28 to TRBJ2-7; the D gene is possibly TRBD2 (7 bases). Trimming stripped 1 base from V and 6 bases from J, with 16 bases between. The CDR3 runs to 15 residues. CDR1 is MDHEN and CDR2 is SYDVKM in the germline V gene. The CDR3 loop is CASSLYVGGDGEQYF. In nucleotides, the CDR3 is TGTGCCAGCAGTTTATATGTAGGGGGGGATGGCGAGCAGTACTTC.

This clonotype was seen ten or more times. Germline is not matched at one junction end, which may reflect a read error. This chain joins TRBV10-3 and TRBJ2-7; D gene uncertain. Germline V gene lookup returns CDR1 ENHRY and CDR2 SYGVKD. CDR3 length: 13 residues. CDR3 sequence (DNA): TGTGCCATCACCTTGTCGAGCTCCCACGAGCAGTACTTC. It translates to CAITLSSSHEQYF.

This clonotype has a handful of counts. This chain links TRBV20-1 with TRBJ2-7, with 8 bases fitting TRBD1. V shed 6 bases, J shed 2 bases, and the junction held 12 bases outside the gene matches. This CDR3 has 15 amino acids. Germline V gene lookup returns CDR1 DFQATT and CDR2 SNEGSKA (reference sequence). The CDR3: CSAQTRDRPTYEQYF. The CDR3 DNA sequence: TGCAGTGCCCAGACCCGGGACAGGCCCACCTACGAGCAGTACTTC.

This clonotype was observed a handful of times. The V and J genes are TRBV27 and TRBJ1-2, with no clear D. The CDR3 consists of 13 residues. CDR1 and CDR2 from the germline V gene are MNHEY and SMNVEV (reference sequence). Trimming took 6 bases from V and 7 from J, leaving 15 bases between them. The CDR3 loop reads CASSTLGGFGYTF. CDR3 sequence (DNA): TGTGCCAGCAGCACATTAGGAGGGTTTGGCTACACCTTC.

This clonotype was seen only a few times. The chain uses TRBV7-9 and TRBJ2-2; 10 nucleotides agree with TRBD2. The CDR3 has 16 residues. Germline assignment: CDR1 SEHNR and CDR2 FQNEAQ (reference sequence). V lost 1 base to trimming and J lost 4 bases; unmatched junction nucleotides: 3. Here the CDR3 reads CASSLEAGGVTGELFF. The CDR3 DNA reads as TGTGCCAGCAGCTTAGAAGCGGGAGGGGTCACCGGGGAGCTGTTTTTT.